This T cell receptor beta chain was sequenced in a study of CD8+ T cells in alopecia areata. Study information: For the treated group, dosing was oral tofacitinib at 5 to 10 mg twice daily. Study conclusions and caveats: Possibly as an HLA-related effect, TCR sharing across patients appeared less clear than in mice. Normal scalp showed lower clonality than lesional scalp, especially alopecia totalis/universalis.

The sequencing template was cDNA reverse transcribed from extracted RNA. Using immunoSEQ multiplex PCR, the repertoire was profiled, and TCRdb retains in-frame clones only, with some absent. The data show roughly 130,000 clones, over 50% seen once. With 2 bases removed from V and 6 bases from J, the gap between germline ends came to 12 bases. Germline-derived CDR1 and CDR2 are ENHRY and SYGVKD. The CDR3 spans 14 residues. Comment on this clone: Antigen specificity is unknown.

The specimen comprised CD4+ T cells sorted from blood, sampled at week 0. The rearrangement links TRBV10-3 to TRBJ2-3; D might be TRBD2 (7 bases). This TCR was recovered from a human donor with alopecia areata. The CDR3 protein is CAISERGGADTQYF. Here the CDR3 DNA reads TGTGCCATCAGTGAGAGGGGGGGCGCGGATACGCAGTATTTT.